The 14 T cell receptor beta chains in this list originate from one sample, sequenced in a study of T cells in Graves' hyperthyroidism and ophthalmopathy. Amplification yielded TCR beta CDR3 regions, with RNA transcripts as the source. TCR CDR3 underwent first-round RT-PCR with the HTBI primer set. A single record per CDR3 protein comes from TCRdb applying MiXCR to the multiplex PCR reads. This table has hundreds of thousands of distinct CDR3 sequences, roughly 14% appearing once. The sample was blood. Receptor source: a man in his late teens or twenties with Graves' ophthalmopathy.

This clonotype came up many times. This sequence joins TRBV20-1 and TRBJ2-5; 10 bases are shared with TRBD2. The CDR3 is 16 residues long. Trimming cost V 6 bases and J 0 bases; bases outside gene matches: 10. The germline CDR1 and CDR2 sequences are DFQATT and SNEGSKA (reference sequence). The CDR3, as DNA: TGCAGTGCCGAACCTAGCGGGAGACGGTACCAAGAGACCCAGTACTTC. Translated, it gives CSAEPSGRRYQETQYF.

This clonotype was observed at least ten times. V is TRBV5-1 and J is TRBJ2-7; D possibly corresponds to TRBD2 (6 bases). This CDR3 has 14 amino acids. Germline CDR1 reads SGHRS; CDR2 reads YFSETQ. The V and J ends lost 7 bases and 6 bases respectively, with 20 bases between them. The CDR3, as DNA: TGCGCCAGCTCCGTCGCGGGACGCACCGCCGAGCAGTACTTC. Its translation is CASSVAGRTAEQYF. Variable domain in full (rest from reference TRBV5-1 and TRBJ2-7): KAGVTQTPRYLIKTRGQQVTLSCSPISGHRSVSWYQQTPGQGLQFLFEYFSETQRNKGNFPGRFSGRQFSNSRSEMNVSTLELGDSALYLCASSVAGRTAEQYFGPGTRLTVT.

The sample holds many counts of this clonotype. V is TRBV30 and J is TRBJ1-5; D remains ambiguous. Between the trimmed V and J ends, which lost 1 base and 2 bases, there was a span of 9 bases. CDR3 length: 14 residues. Germline assignment: CDR1 GTSNPN and CDR2 SVGIG (reference sequence). CDR3 region: CAWSDSHGNQPQHF. DNA for the CDR3: TGTGCCTGGAGTGACTCCCATGGCAATCAGCCCCAGCATTTT.

This clonotype was recorded many times. This chain uses TRBV11-2 with TRBJ2-7; D is perhaps TRBD1 (5 bases). CDR1 SGHAT and CDR2 FQNNGV come from the germline V gene. CDR3 length equals 15 residues. Trimming cost V 2 bases and J 3 bases, with 14 bases left between them. Written as DNA, the CDR3 is TGTGCCAGCAGCTTATCAAGGGGAATCAACTACGAGCAGTACTTC. It yields the protein CASSLSRGINYEQYF. The whole variable domain, remainder taken from reference TRBV11-2 and TRBJ2-7, is EAGVAQSPRYKIIEKRQSVAFWCNPISGHATLYWYQQILGQGPKLLIQFQNNGVVDDSQLPKDRFSAERLKGVDSTLKIQPAKLEDSAVYLCASSLSRGINYEQYFGPGTRLTVT.

The sample holds many counts of this clonotype. The CDR3: CASSLGGQLTDTQYF. The CDR3 nucleotides are TGCGCCAGCAGCTTGGGCGGACAGCTCACAGATACGCAGTATTTT. The chain recombines TRBV5-1 with TRBJ2-3, with a weak D call TRBD1 (6 bases). The germline CDR1 and CDR2 sequences are SGHRS and YFSETQ. The CDR3 is made up of 15 amino acids. Trimming pared 0 bases from V and 2 bases from J, leaving 10 bases between.

This clonotype has only a few counts. The CDR3 nucleotides read TGTGCCAGCAGAGATGGACGGTATAATTCACCCCTCCACTTT. Translation gives CASRDGRYNSPLHF. The genes are TRBV6-1 and TRBJ1-6; D is ambiguous. The length of the CDR3 is 14 residues. Germline V gene data show CDR1 as MNHNS and CDR2 as SASEGT. The ends were cut back, 6 bases at V and 4 bases at J, with 10 bases in the middle.

This clonotype came up many times. The chain recombines TRBV20-1 with TRBJ2-5; 11 nucleotides line up with TRBD2. The length of the CDR3 is 17 residues. Germline CDR1 DFQATT, CDR2 SNEGSKA (reference sequence). The J segment lost 1 base and the V segment lost 4 bases, leaving 11 bases of the junction unmatched. CDR3 loop: CSAKALAGGPIQETQYF. CDR3 DNA: TGCAGTGCTAAGGCCCTAGCGGGAGGCCCAATCCAAGAGACCCAGTACTTC.

This clonotype was observed at least ten times. The V and J genes are TRBV10-3 and TRBJ2-7; D may be TRBD2 (5 bases). V lost 2 bases to trimming and J lost 2 bases, with 13 bases between them. There are 15 residues in the CDR3. The germline CDR1 and CDR2 sequences are ENHRY and SYGVKD. CDR3 in amino acids: CAISERLAATYEQYF. The CDR3 DNA follows: TGTGCCATCAGTGAGAGGCTAGCAGCTACCTACGAGCAGTACTTC.

The rearrangement links TRBV20-1 to TRBJ2-7; TRBD2 aligns across 13 bases. From germline, CDR1 is DFQATT and CDR2 SNEGSKA (reference sequence). With 3 bases clipped from V and 6 bases from J, the junction kept 14 bases outside the gene matches. The CDR3 has 17 residues. CDR3 DNA: TGCAGTGCTAGTGTGTGGACTAGCGGGGGACTCACTGTCGAGCAGTACTTC. Translated: CSASVWTSGGLTVEQYF.

This clonotype has a count of ten or more. The chain uses TRBV5-4 and TRBJ2-7; TRBD1 aligns across 9 bases. J lost 6 bases, V lost 0 bases, and 1 base had no gene match. This CDR3 contains 13 residues. Per the germline V gene, CDR1 is SGHNT and CDR2 is YYREEE (reference sequence). Here the CDR3 DNA reads TGTGCCAGCAGCTTGGTACAGGGGGCCGAGCAGTACTTC. It translates to CASSLVQGAEQYF. Filled out from reference TRBV5-4 and TRBJ2-7, the complete variable domain reads ETGVTQSPTHLIKTRGQQVTLRCSSQSGHNTVSWYQQALGQGPQFIFQYYREEENGRGNFPPRFSGLQFPNYSSELNVNALELDDSALYLCASSLVQGAEQYFGPGTRLTVT.

The sample holds many counts of this clonotype. The rearrangement links TRBV12-3 or TRBV12-4 to TRBJ2-3, with 9 positions matching TRBD2. This CDR3 has 16 amino acids. With 5 bases clipped from V and 1 base from J, the junction kept 7 bases outside the gene matches. CDR3 nucleotide sequence: TGTGCCAGCAGTCGGAGACTAGCGGTCCGCACAGATACGCAGTATTTT. It is translated as CASSRRLAVRTDTQYF.

The chain employs TRBV3-1 and TRBJ2-1; 9 bases are shared with TRBD2. V shed 1 base and J 4 bases; nucleotides not matched to a gene: 5. The CDR3 contains 16 residues. Germline loops: CDR1 LGHDT, CDR2 YNNKEL (reference sequence). This chain's CDR3 is CASSQGTSAAYNEQFF. The CDR3, as DNA: TGTGCCAGCAGCCAAGGGACTAGCGCCGCGTACAATGAGCAGTTCTTC.

The chain carries TRBV9 and TRBJ1-3, with D uncertain. Germline V gene sequence: CDR1 SGDLS, CDR2 YYNGEE. V lost 6 bases to trimming and J lost 2 bases, with 6 bases between them. The CDR3 contains 12 residues. The CDR3 bases are TGTGCCAGCAACGACCCTGGAAACACCATATATTTT. Encoded protein: CASNDPGNTIYF.

In this sample, this clonotype turned up many times. The V call is TRBV11-3, the J call TRBJ1-2, with D hard to call. V lost 0 bases, J lost 3 bases, and 5 bases lay in between. Germline loops: CDR1 SGHNT, CDR2 YENEEA. The CDR3 spans 13 residues. The CDR3 coding sequence is TGTGCCAGCAGCTTAGACCTTGACTATGGCTACACCTTC. As protein: CASSLDLDYGYTF.